Following are 5 T cell receptor beta chains from one sample sequenced in a study of cytomegalovirus exposure and HLA in healthy donors. PCR used 60 Vbeta primers and 13 Jbeta primers. Sequencing was performed with immunoSEQ multiplex PCR; in TCRdb, only in-frame clones are kept and a portion is missing. Of 250,000 to 350,000 clones listed, over 70% were seen once; the top ten hold over 0.3%. Specimen: PBMCs. The source of these receptors is a girl aged 2-15 years in good health and CMV-seronegative.

V usage is TRBV9 and J usage is TRBJ2-7, with a tentative D call TRBD1 (6 bases). This CDR3 comprises 14 residues. Germline V gene data show CDR1 as SGDLS and CDR2 as YYNGEE. The V end was cut by 4 bases, the J end by 2 bases, with 13 bases between. This chain's CDR3 is CASSPDRQTYEQYF. The CDR3 region has the DNA TGTGCCAGCAGCCCAGACAGGCAAACCTACGAGCAGTACTTC.

The rearrangement joins TRBV6-6 to TRBJ2-3; D is perhaps TRBD2 (5 bases). Germline CDR1 MNHNY, CDR2 SVGAGI (reference sequence). The CDR3 consists of 13 residues. V shed 7 bases and J shed 3 bases, with 11 bases lying between them. The CDR3: CASTRPGTDTQYF. DNA for the CDR3: TGTGCCAGCACCCGGCCGGGGACAGATACGCAGTATTTT.

This chain uses TRBV28 with TRBJ2-5; D is undetermined. The CDR3 has 11 residues. Trimming pared 7 bases from V and 5 bases from J, leaving 8 bases between. Germline V gene lookup returns CDR1 MDHEN and CDR2 SYDVKM. The CDR3 protein is CASTNRETQYF. Here the CDR3 DNA reads TGTGCCAGCACCAATCGGGAGACCCAGTACTTC. The variable domain in full, with the rest retrieved from reference TRBV28 and TRBJ2-5, is DVKVTQSSRYLVKRTGEKVFLECVQDMDHENMFWYRQDPGLGLRLIYFSYDVKMKEKGDIPEGYSVSREKKERFSLILESASTNQTSMYLCASTNRETQYFGPGTRLLVL.

This clone is a singleton in its sample. The chain carries TRBV19 and TRBJ1-1; maybe TRBD1 (5 bases). Trimming shortened V by 3 bases and J by 0 bases, and 17 bases separated the two germline ends. There are 17 residues in the CDR3. The germline gives CDR1 LNHDA, CDR2 SQIVND (reference sequence). The CDR3 loop reads CASSIGAGGVLNTEAFF. The CDR3 DNA follows: TGTGCCAGTAGTATTGGGGCAGGAGGGGTTCTGAACACTGAAGCTTTCTTT.

The chain couples TRBV18 to TRBJ2-6; D gene uncertain. Germline CDR1 is KGHSH and CDR2 is LQKENI. The CDR3 length is 13 residues. V was trimmed by 3 bases and J by 11 bases, leaving 11 bases between them. In nucleotides, the CDR3 is TGTGCCAGCTCACCGCTCCACTCCGACGTCCTGACTTTC. Translation: CASSPLHSDVLTF.